The 30 T cell receptor beta chains below come from one sample, sequenced in a study of blood T cell repertoires in COVID-19. Sequencing used immunoSEQ multiplex PCR; TCRdb keeps in-frame clones, though not all of them. In the table there are 85,000 to 130,000 clones, about 89% of which are singletons. The source material was peripheral blood. The source of these receptors is a man in his sixties with acute or convalescent COVID-19.

For the CDR3, the DNA is TGTGCCAGCAGCGTAGAACCGGGGGACACTGAAGCTTTCTTT. It encodes CASSVEPGDTEAFF. The J gene is TRBJ1-1, the V gene TRBV9; D might be TRBD1 (5 bases). The germline gives CDR1 SGDLS, CDR2 YYNGEE. The length of the CDR3 is 14 residues. Between the trimmed V and J ends, which lost 0 bases and 3 bases, there was a span of 9 bases.

The chain carries TRBV18 and TRBJ1-1; D is ambiguous. V lost 6 bases and J 1 base, leaving 6 bases between the germline ends. CDR1 and CDR2 (germline): KGHSH, LQKENI. The CDR3 totals 12 residues. The chain's CDR3 is CASSPPNTEAFF. CDR3 coding DNA: TGTGCCAGCTCCCCTCCGAACACTGAAGCTTTCTTT.

The rearrangement joins TRBV2 to TRBJ1-4; 7 bases fit TRBD1. Germline trimming cut 10 bases from V and 3 bases from J; bases unmatched to any gene: 8. Germline CDR1 and CDR2: SNHLY and FYNNEI. This CDR3 is 14 amino acids long. CDR3 coding DNA: TGTGCCAACCAAAGGGGGCTGGCTAATGAAAAACTGTTTTTT. Its translation: CANQRGLANEKLFF.

The chain links TRBV9 to TRBJ2-7; maybe TRBD1 (6 bases). This CDR3 region has 18 residues. The germline V gene has CDR1 SGDLS and CDR2 YYNGEE. V gave up 0 bases and J gave up 3 bases, with 22 bases separating them. Here the CDR3 reads CASSVGPSTGNLFYEQYF. The DNA of the CDR3 is TGTGCCAGCAGCGTAGGACCTAGTACAGGGAATCTTTTCTACGAGCAGTACTTC.

This sequence joins TRBV11-3 and TRBJ1-1; the D gene is possibly TRBD1 (5 bases). The CDR3 totals 14 residues. The ends were cut back, 1 base at V and 6 bases at J, with 12 bases in the middle. CDR1 is SGHNT, CDR2 YENEEA, per germline. The CDR3 here is CASSLGSQGSEAFF. The CDR3 DNA sequence: TGTGCCAGCAGCTTAGGGAGTCAGGGCTCTGAAGCTTTCTTT.

V is TRBV6-6 and J is TRBJ2-3, with 7 bases matching TRBD1. This CDR3 is 15 amino acids long. The germline CDR1 and CDR2 sequences are MNHNY and SVGAGI (reference sequence). With 6 bases clipped from V and 2 bases from J, the junction kept 8 bases outside the gene matches. Written as DNA, the CDR3 is TGTGCCAGCAGCCTCGACAGGGACCACACAGATACGCAGTATTTT. Residues: CASSLDRDHTDTQYF.

This clone was seen only a few times. The chain has TRBV11-3 and TRBJ1-2, with unresolved D. This CDR3 has 15 residues. From germline, CDR1 is SGHNT and CDR2 YENEEA. Trimming left V 4 bases short and J 2 bases short, with 14 bases between. The CDR3 is CASSWGAGRNYGYTF. In DNA, the CDR3 is TGTGCCAGCAGCTGGGGAGCGGGGAGAAACTATGGCTACACCTTC.

In DNA form, the CDR3 reads TGTGCCAGCAGCCCAGACAGATCCTACGAGCAGTACTTC. Amino acids: CASSPDRSYEQYF. This rearrangement joins TRBV7-9 to TRBJ2-7, with D maybe TRBD1 (5 bases). This CDR3 contains 13 residues. Per germline, CDR1 SEHNR and CDR2 FQNEAQ (reference sequence). V lost 5 bases and J 1 base, leaving 9 bases between the germline ends.

The V and J genes are TRBV3-1 (or the pseudogene TRBV3-2) and TRBJ1-2; 8 positions agree with TRBD1. Germline V lookup: CDR1 LGHDT, CDR2 YNNKEL (reference sequence). Unmatched junction bases numbered 5, after V lost 1 base and J lost 4 bases. The CDR3 sequence is 15 residues long. CDR3 sequence: CASSQVDRGIYGYTF. DNA of the CDR3: TGTGCCAGCAGCCAAGTTGACAGGGGAATCTATGGCTACACCTTC.

The chain combines TRBV5-6 with TRBJ2-7, with D perhaps TRBD2 (5 bases). Trimming took off 2 bases at V and 0 bases at J, with 9 bases between the two ends. CDR1 SGHDT and CDR2 YYEEEE come from the germline V gene. CDR3 length equals 14 residues. CDR3 loop: CASSLLGSSYEQYV. In DNA, the CDR3 is TGTGCCAGCAGCTTACTAGGTAGCTCCTACGAGCAGTACGTC.

This chain uses TRBV5-5 with TRBJ1-1; perhaps TRBD1 as D (6 bases). Germline loops: CDR1 SGHKS, CDR2 YYEKEE (reference sequence). This CDR3 contains 14 residues. The germline V and J ends were trimmed by 7 bases and 4 bases, with 17 bases remaining between them. As DNA, the CDR3 is TGTGCCAGCGGCAATGCCAGAGGGGGCACTGAAGCTTTCTTT. As protein: CASGNARGGTEAFF.

The J gene is TRBJ2-7, the V gene TRBV6-5; no reliable D call. The V end lost 7 bases, the J end lost 5 bases, and 18 bases lay between the germline ends. The CDR3 has 14 amino acids. Germline loops: CDR1 MNHEY, CDR2 SVGAGI. CDR3 bases: TGTGCCAGCACCCAAGTCGGGTTTATGGACGAGCAGTACGTC. It specifies CASTQVGFMDEQYV.

The chain recombines TRBV7-8 with TRBJ2-1; possibly TRBD1 for D (6 bases). The CDR3 is 14 amino acids. Germline V gives CDR1 SGHVS, CDR2 FQNEAQ. The germline V and J ends were trimmed by 8 bases and 4 bases, with 15 bases remaining between them. CDR3 bases: TGTGCCAGCTCCGAGTGGGGGCAATACAATGAGCAGTTCTTC. Protein sequence: CASSEWGQYNEQFF.

This clone was observed a single time. Other DNA variants within this sample encode the same CDR3. This chain uses TRBV19 with TRBJ1-5; TRBD1 is a possible D gene (5 bases). The CDR3 is 13 residues long. The V gene lost 6 bases and the J gene lost 4 bases, with 10 bases spanning the gap. The germline V gene has CDR1 LNHDA and CDR2 SQIVND (reference sequence). Here the CDR3 reads CASSPTGNQPQHF. Here the CDR3 DNA reads TGTGCCAGTAGCCCCACAGGAAATCAGCCCCAGCATTTT.

V gene TRBV30 combines with J gene TRBJ1-2, with D unresolved. Germline V gives CDR1 GTSNPN, CDR2 SVGIG (reference sequence). This CDR3 comprises 14 residues. V gave up 4 bases and J gave up 8 bases, with 20 bases separating them. The CDR3 sequence is CAWNRRGSSGGYTF. The CDR3 nucleotides are TGTGCCTGGAACAGACGAGGGAGTTCGGGAGGCTACACCTTC.

The chain has TRBV30 and TRBJ2-1, with 9 bases that match TRBD2. This CDR3 is 14 amino acids long. Trimming at V came to 0 bases and at J to 8 bases, leaving 5 bases not matched to a gene. Germline V gene data show CDR1 as GTSNPN and CDR2 as SVGIG (reference sequence). In DNA form, the CDR3 reads TGTGCCTGGAGTGTCGGCGGGAGGGTGGATGAGCAGTTCTTC. Its protein product is CAWSVGGRVDEQFF.

This sequence joins TRBV5-1 and TRBJ2-3; TRBD2 might be the D (6 bases). The germline gives CDR1 SGHRS, CDR2 YFSETQ. This CDR3 comprises 16 residues. The V and J ends lost 4 bases and 4 bases respectively, with 19 bases between them. CDR3 residues: CASSLSGTASADTQYF. Written as DNA, the CDR3 is TGCGCCAGCAGCCTCTCCGGGACTGCCAGCGCAGATACGCAGTATTTT.

This chain connects TRBV7-8 to TRBJ2-7; 10 bases agree with TRBD1. The CDR3 has 14 residues. Germline V gene data show CDR1 as SGHVS and CDR2 as FQNEAQ. V was clipped by 6 bases and J by 12 bases; unmatched bases: 14. The CDR3 DNA reads as TGTGCCAGCAGAGAGGGACAGGGGACCGAGGAGGGGTACTTC. Its protein product is CASREGQGTEEGYF.

Remarks on this clone: Other DNA sequences from this sample encode an identical CDR3 as well. The rearrangement joins TRBV29-1 to TRBJ2-1; a weak D match, TRBD2 (6 bases). Germline CDR1 and CDR2: SQVTM and ANQGSEA. Trimming shortened V by 4 bases and J by 4 bases, and 11 bases separated the two germline ends. This CDR3 spans 13 amino acids. The CDR3 sequence is CSVGLAGYNEQFF. The CDR3 coding sequence is TGCAGCGTTGGGCTGGCGGGGTACAATGAGCAGTTCTTC.

The chain links TRBV19 to TRBJ1-1; 7 nucleotides align to TRBD1. V lost 6 bases, J lost 1 base, and 5 bases stayed unmatched. The germline V gene has CDR1 LNHDA and CDR2 SQIVND (reference sequence). The CDR3 is 14 residues long. Here the CDR3 DNA reads TGTGCCAGTAGCGGATACAGGGGGAACACTGAAGCTTTCTTT. Translation gives CASSGYRGNTEAFF.

The rearrangement joins TRBV18 to TRBJ2-6; 10 nucleotides match TRBD1. The J segment lost 2 bases and the V segment lost 0 bases, leaving 7 bases of the junction unmatched. CDR3 length: 19 amino acids. Germline assignment: CDR1 KGHSH and CDR2 LQKENI. The CDR3 coding sequence is TGTGCCAGCTCACCACCGTTGGGACAGGGGATCACTGGGGCCAACGTCCTGACTTTC. It codes for CASSPPLGQGITGANVLTF.

The chain combines TRBV5-5 with TRBJ2-7; 9 bases match TRBD2. Germline CDR1 SGHKS, CDR2 YYEKEE (reference sequence). The CDR3 is 14 residues long. V lost 0 bases, J lost 6 bases, and 4 bases stayed unmatched. The CDR3: CASSLVSGRGEQYF. DNA for the CDR3: TGTGCCAGCAGCTTGGTTAGCGGGAGAGGCGAGCAGTACTTC.

This clone was counted a single time. V and J are TRBV5-1 and TRBJ2-2; D is uncertain. V was clipped by 2 bases and J by 6 bases, with 8 bases between them. The CDR3 runs 13 residues. Per germline, CDR1 SGHRS and CDR2 YFSETQ. The CDR3 nucleotides read TGCGCCAGCAGCTTAAGAACAGCCGGGGAGCTGTTTTTT. This translates into CASSLRTAGELFF.

The V and J genes are TRBV9 and TRBJ2-7; perhaps TRBD1 as D (6 bases). The V gene lost 1 base and the J gene lost 5 bases, with 10 bases spanning the gap. The CDR3 loop spans 13 amino acids. Germline V lookup: CDR1 SGDLS, CDR2 YYNGEE. The CDR3 loop reads CASSVHGQNEQYF. For the CDR3, the DNA is TGTGCCAGCAGCGTACATGGACAGAACGAGCAGTACTTC.

This clone has only one observation. The V gene is TRBV29-1, the J gene TRBJ2-3; 12 nucleotides align to TRBD2. With 8 bases clipped from V and 0 bases from J, the junction kept 3 bases outside the gene matches. CDR1 SQVTM and CDR2 ANQGSEA come from the germline V gene. This CDR3 has 14 amino acids. CDR3 in DNA: TGCAGCACAGGGACTAGCGGGAGCACAGATACGCAGTATTTT. Amino acids: CSTGTSGSTDTQYF.

This chain uses TRBV3-1 (or the pseudogene TRBV3-2) with TRBJ2-1, with D hard to call. V was pared by 3 bases and J by 0 bases, with 6 bases between. The CDR3 loop spans 14 amino acids. Germline CDR1 LGHDT, CDR2 YNNKEL (reference sequence). The CDR3, as DNA: TGTGCCAGCAGCCACCTCAGCTCCTACAATGAGCAGTTCTTC. Protein sequence: CASSHLSSYNEQFF.

The gene calls are TRBV7-3 and TRBJ1-2; D remains ambiguous. CDR3 length: 13 amino acids. V lost 2 bases and J lost 2, with 6 bases in between. Germline V lookup: CDR1 SGHTA, CDR2 FQGTGA. The DNA for the CDR3 is TGTGCCAGCAGCTTAGGCGGGAACTATGGCTACACCTTC. Translated, it gives CASSLGGNYGYTF.

The V gene is TRBV25-1, the J gene TRBJ2-2; 9 nucleotides match TRBD2. Germline loops: CDR1 MGHDK, CDR2 SYGVNS. Trimming took 4 bases from V and 3 from J; bases not matched to a gene: 3. This CDR3 spans 15 amino acids. The CDR3 DNA is TGTGCCAGCAGTGTGACTAGCGGTTACACCGGGGAGCTGTTTTTT. Translation: CASSVTSGYTGELFF.

The chain links TRBV2 to TRBJ1-2; TRBD1 is a possible D gene (5 bases). The CDR3 totals 13 residues. V lost 7 bases and J lost 7, with 16 bases in between. The germline gives CDR1 SNHLY, CDR2 FYNNEI. The DNA for the CDR3 is TGTGCCAGCAACCCAGACCAGGGCCGTGGCTACACCTTC. Its translation: CASNPDQGRGYTF.

The chain recombines TRBV19 with TRBJ1-1, with TRBD1 matching over 8 bases. With 9 bases clipped from V and 4 bases from J, the junction kept 10 bases outside the gene matches. The CDR3 is 14 residues long. Germline V gene lookup returns CDR1 LNHDA and CDR2 SQIVND (reference sequence). This CDR3 reads CASLRRTGFTEAFF. The CDR3 DNA is TGTGCCAGCCTTAGGAGGACAGGGTTCACTGAAGCTTTCTTT.